Listed below are T cell receptor beta chains from one sample, sequenced in a study of response to subunit inactivated influenza vaccine. One entry per CDR3 protein, called by TCRdb with MiXCR from the RT-PCR reads. The table includes about 650,000 distinct CDR3 sequences, 15% to 18% detected once. The starting material was PBMCs from blood, obtained approximately 13 days after vaccination. The receptor set was obtained from a man aged 50-59 years who received an inactivated influenza vaccine. The CDR3 runs from the conserved cysteine through the conserved F or W. The D gene is left open where the match is weak. Rows give clone size only sometimes, using once, few, many, or a class for an expanded clone.

.,TRBV12-5,few,TRBJ1-5,CASGPEGMQNQPQHF,TGTGCTAGTGGGCCCGAAGGGATGCAGAATCAGCCCCAGCATTTT
.,TRBV15,.,TRBJ2-7,CATSRVVAPYEQYF,TGTGCCACCAGCAGAGTAGTCGCCCCCTACGAGCAGTACTTC
TRBD1,TRBV20-1,few,TRBJ1-1,CSARRGQANTEAFF,TGCAGTGCCCGGAGGGGACAGGCGAACACTGAAGCTTTCTTT
.,TRBV11-2,many,TRBJ2-7,CASSGGNYEQYF,TGTGCCAGCAGCGGAGGGAACTACGAGCAGTACTTC
.,TRBV4-2,few,TRBJ1-2,CASSQEAAYGYTF,TGTGCCAGCAGCCAAGAAGCGGCGTATGGCTACACCTTC
.,TRBV18,.,TRBJ2-1,CASSPKGRPFF,TGTGCCAGCTCACCAAAGGGCCGCCCGTTCTTC
.,TRBV3-1,.,TRBJ2-1,CASSQDLDNEQFF,TGTGCCAGCAGCCAAGATCTCGACAATGAGCAGTTCTTC
TRBD2,TRBV3-1,many,TRBJ2-3,CASSQDLTGTSNTDTQYF,TGTGCCAGCAGCCAAGACCTGACCGGGACTAGCAACACAGATACGCAGTATTTT
TRBD2,TRBV3-1,few,TRBJ2-1,CASSHLAGGYNEQFF,TGTGCCAGCAGCCACCTAGCGGGAGGTTACAATGAGCAGTTCTTC
TRBD2,TRBV7-2,.,TRBJ2-7,CASSLGGGSGYEQYF,TGTGCCAGCAGCTTAGGAGGCGGGAGCGGCTACGAGCAGTACTTC
TRBD2,TRBV2,.,TRBJ2-7,CASSGPGLAPYEQYF,TGTGCCAGCAGCGGACCGGGACTAGCTCCCTACGAGCAGTACTTC
.,TRBV4-2,.,TRBJ2-5,CASSPSSRGGLETQYF,TGTGCCAGCAGCCCGTCTAGCAGGGGGGGGTTAGAGACCCAGTACTTC
TRBD2,TRBV28,.,TRBJ2-6,CASSSGLEGFSGANVLTF,TGTGCCAGCAGTTCGGGACTAGAGGGGTTTTCTGGGGCCAACGTCCTGACTTTC
.,TRBV7-9,many,TRBJ2-1,CASSTRDNSYNEQFF,TGTGCCAGCAGCACCCGGGACAACTCCTACAATGAGCAGTTCTTC
.,TRBV20-1,.,TRBJ2-7,CSAREDTTYEQYF,TGCAGTGCTAGGGAGGACACAACCTACGAGCAGTACTTC
TRBD1,TRBV6-1,few,TRBJ2-7,CASSGTGTGAGYEQYF,TGTGCCAGCAGTGGTACCGGGACAGGGGCGGGCTACGAGCAGTACTTC
.,TRBV12-3/TRBV12-4,many,TRBJ1-1,CASSSTGSNTEAFF,TGTGCCAGCAGTTCTACAGGGTCGAACACTGAAGCTTTCTTT
.,TRBV12-3/TRBV12-4,many,TRBJ2-3,CASSFGDTQYF,TGTGCCAGCAGTTTTGGAGATACGCAGTATTTT
TRBD2,TRBV6-5,.,TRBJ2-2,CASSYPGRLAGNTGELFF,TGTGCCAGCAGTTACCCCGGGAGACTAGCGGGGAACACCGGGGAGCTGTTTTTT
.,TRBV7-9,.,TRBJ1-2,CASSLGWVRVEGGYTF,TGTGCCAGCAGCTTAGGTTGGGTCAGGGTTGAAGGAGGCTACACCTTC
.,TRBV15,few,TRBJ1-2,CATSRDGPYGYTF,TGTGCCACCAGCAGAGATGGGCCTTATGGCTACACCTTC
.,TRBV20-1,many,TRBJ2-7,CSARWSAEQYF,TGCAGTGCTAGATGGTCCGCCGAGCAGTACTTC
.,TRBV20-1,few,TRBJ1-4,CSARSRGLEKLFF,TGCAGTGCCAGGAGTAGGGGACTTGAAAAACTGTTTTTT
.,TRBV7-8,few,TRBJ2-1,CASSLGLSLLYNEQFF,TGTGCCAGCAGCCTGGGACTCTCGCTCCTTTACAATGAGCAGTTCTTC
.,TRBV5-1,few,TRBJ2-1,CASSLAGMATYEQFF,TGCGCCAGCAGCTTGGCAGGGATGGCCACGTATGAGCAGTTCTTC
TRBD2,TRBV6-5,few,TRBJ2-3,CATIRGASGSSPDTQYF,TGTGCCACCATTAGGGGAGCTAGCGGGAGTTCCCCAGATACGCAGTATTTT
TRBD2,TRBV20-1,few,TRBJ2-3,CSAKSSGRAGDTQYF,TGCAGTGCTAAGTCTAGCGGGAGGGCCGGAGATACGCAGTATTTT
TRBD1,TRBV2,many,TRBJ2-3,CASSEAGQGTDTQYF,TGTGCCAGCAGTGAAGCGGGACAGGGGACAGATACGCAGTATTTT
.,TRBV15,once,TRBJ1-6,CATSTVRGANSPLHF,TGTGCCACCAGCACCGTTAGGGGCGCAAATTCACCCCTCCACTTT
TRBD2,TRBV20-1,once,TRBJ2-1,CSARLGGGRSYNEQFF,TGCAGTGCTCGTCTCGGGGGGGGTAGGTCCTACAATGAGCAGTTCTTC
.,TRBV20-1,.,TRBJ1-1,CSATRGGSMNTEAFF,TGCAGTGCCACCCGAGGGGGATCCATGAACACTGAAGCTTTCTTT
.,TRBV20-1,.,TRBJ2-5,CSALTEYQETQYF,TGCAGTGCTCTGACAGAGTACCAAGAGACCCAGTACTTC
TRBD2,TRBV27,few,TRBJ2-7,CASSFLAGTSGSYEQYF,TGTGCCAGCAGTTTCCTAGCGGGGACCTCCGGGTCCTACGAGCAGTACTTC
.,TRBV20-1,few,TRBJ2-7,CSARERGITYEQYF,TGCAGTGCTAGAGAGAGGGGTATTACCTACGAGCAGTACTTC
TRBD1,TRBV6-2/TRBV6-3,.,TRBJ1-4,CAAGTGHEKLFF,TGTGCCGCGGGGACAGGGCACGAAAAACTGTTTTTT
TRBD1,TRBV29-1,few,TRBJ2-4,CSVEDGRRDRYNIQYF,TGCAGCGTTGAAGATGGGAGAAGGGACAGGTACAACATTCAGTACTTC
.,TRBV11-2,.,TRBJ2-2,CASSLVGPRTGELFF,TGTGCCAGCAGCTTAGTGGGGCCTCGAACCGGGGAGCTGTTTTTT
TRBD2,TRBV7-8,few,TRBJ2-1,CASSSSVAGGPNPSYNEQFF,TGTGCCAGCAGCTCTTCGGTAGCGGGGGGGCCAAATCCGTCCTACAATGAGCAGTTCTTC
TRBD1,TRBV10-3,few,TRBJ1-2,CAISTDRGFYTF,TGTGCCATCAGTACTGACAGGGGGTTCTACACCTTC
.,TRBV11-2,.,TRBJ2-3,CASSFDTVTDTQYF,TGTGCCAGCAGCTTCGACACAGTCACAGATACGCAGTATTTT
.,TRBV12-3/TRBV12-4,.,TRBJ1-5,CASSQMGNQPQHF,TGTGCCAGCAGTCAAATGGGCAATCAGCCCCAGCATTTT
.,TRBV12-3/TRBV12-4,.,TRBJ2-3,CASSGGNTQYF,TGTGCCAGCAGTGGGGGAAATACGCAGTATTTT
.,TRBV28,few,TRBJ1-5,CASSWGRAQPQHF,TGTGCCAGCAGTTGGGGGCGGGCTCAGCCCCAGCATTTT
.,TRBV5-1,.,TRBJ2-5,CASSLARTGETQYF,TGCGCCAGCAGCTTAGCCCGGACGGGGGAGACCCAGTACTTC
TRBD1,TRBV18,.,TRBJ1-2,CASSRPGQGAQGYTF,TGTGCCAGCTCACGACCGGGACAGGGGGCGCAAGGCTACACCTTC
TRBD2,TRBV11-1,.,TRBJ2-1,CASSPWTSVSSYNEQFF,TGTGCCAGCAGCCCGTGGACTAGCGTTAGCTCCTACAATGAGCAGTTCTTC
.,TRBV28,many,TRBJ2-3,CASGSSYRDTQYF,TGTGCCAGCGGCTCATCTTATCGGGATACGCAGTATTTT
.,TRBV28,.,TRBJ2-3,CASSLFYRESTDTQYF,TGTGCCAGCAGCCTATTCTATCGGGAGAGCACAGATACGCAGTATTTT
.,TRBV5-1,.,TRBJ1-2,CASTPGEGYGYTF,TGCGCCAGCACCCCAGGGGAGGGGTATGGCTACACCTTC
TRBD2,TRBV29-1,.,TRBJ2-2,CSVVPAGGPSTGELFF,TGCAGCGTAGTCCCAGCGGGAGGGCCCTCCACCGGGGAGCTGTTTTTT
.,TRBV5-1,.,TRBJ1-6,CASSLASRDINSPLHF,TGCGCCAGCAGCTTGGCCAGCCGAGACATCAATTCACCCCTCCACTTT
.,TRBV18,.,TRBJ1-4,CASSAGLGPKNEKLFF,TGTGCCAGCTCAGCAGGGCTAGGACCTAAAAATGAAAAACTGTTTTTT
TRBD1,TRBV5-1,few,TRBJ1-1,CASSLGQVWGTATPNTEAFF,TGCGCCAGCAGCTTGGGTCAGGTTTGGGGGACAGCCACTCCGAACACTGAAGCTTTCTTT